Shown below are 32 T cell receptor beta chains from a single sample sequenced in a study of CD8+CD57+ T cells in acquired aplastic anemia. Genomic DNA was employed as the template in profiling TCR beta VDJ and CDR3. One entry per CDR3 protein, called by TCRdb with MiXCR from the reads. The data contain some 120,000 distinct CDR3 sequences, approximately 61% of them singletons. The patients chosen for sequencing had shown expansion of CD8+CD57+ cells (detected by flow cytometry). Sample: sorted CD4+, CD8+, or CD8+CD57+ T cells (not recorded which) from PBMCs. The receptors were gathered from a human donor with aplastic anemia.

The chain employs TRBV20-1 and TRBJ2-1; a possible D gene is TRBD2 (5 bases). CDR3 length: 16 residues. Germline values: CDR1 DFQATT, CDR2 SNEGSKA (reference sequence). Trimming shortened V by 2 bases and J by 9 bases, and 23 bases separated the two germline ends. CDR3: CSARSHPSIANREQFF. In DNA form, the CDR3 reads TGCAGTGCTAGATCCCACCCGAGTATAGCGAATCGTGAGCAGTTCTTC.

This clonotype was detected ten times or more. The chain is built from TRBV19 and TRBJ2-7; 7 positions agree with TRBD1. Germline V gives CDR1 LNHDA, CDR2 SQIVND (reference sequence). V shed 8 bases, J shed 0 bases, and the junction held 7 bases outside the gene matches. The CDR3 extends over 14 amino acids. DNA for the CDR3: TGTGCCAGTGGCCCGGGACAGCGCTCCTACGAGCAGTACTTC. Translated: CASGPGQRSYEQYF.

This clonotype was found a few times. This sequence joins TRBV20-1 and TRBJ1-6, with D maybe TRBD1 (5 bases). There are 14 residues in the CDR3. V lost 1 base and J 9 bases, leaving 13 bases between the germline ends. The germline V gene encodes CDR1 DFQATT and CDR2 SNEGSKA (reference sequence). The CDR3 is CSARVSGPFSPLHF. The CDR3, as DNA: TGCAGTGCTAGAGTTTCGGGACCATTTTCACCCCTCCACTTT.

This clonotype has a count of ten or more. This rearrangement joins TRBV19 to TRBJ2-2, with TRBD2 matching over 7 bases. Germline CDR1 LNHDA, CDR2 SQIVND (reference sequence). V was clipped by 2 bases and J by 7 bases; unmatched bases: 4. The CDR3 loop spans 14 amino acids. CDR3 residues: CASSIPRTSGELFF. The CDR3, as DNA: TGTGCCAGTAGTATACCAAGGACTAGCGGGGAGCTGTTTTTT.

This clonotype turned up a few times. This chain's CDR3 is CASSIDMRTPNSPLHF. CDR3 DNA sequence: TGTGCCAGTAGTATAGATATGAGGACACCCAATTCACCCCTCCACTTT. The chain recombines TRBV19 with TRBJ1-6; a weak D match, TRBD1 (5 bases). Germline lookup yields CDR1 LNHDA and CDR2 SQIVND (reference sequence). The germline V and J ends were trimmed by 0 bases and 7 bases, with 13 bases remaining between them. The CDR3 consists of 16 residues.

The genes are TRBV14 and TRBJ2-7; TRBD2 matches 7 bases. The CDR3 has 16 amino acids. The junction had 10 bases not matched to a gene; V was cut back by 2 bases and J by 3 bases. Germline CDR1 reads SGHDN; CDR2 reads FVKESK. This chain's CDR3 is CASSQFLGGVGYEQYF. The CDR3 DNA reads as TGTGCCAGCAGCCAATTTTTGGGGGGGGTGGGCTACGAGCAGTACTTC.

The chain links TRBV2 to TRBJ2-7, with 8 positions matching TRBD2. This CDR3 region has 15 residues. Germline loops: CDR1 SNHLY, CDR2 FYNNEI. Losses at the gene ends were 6 bases for V and 4 bases for J; bases not matched to a gene: 11. The CDR3 is CASSSLAGRRYEQYF. CDR3 in DNA: TGTGCCAGCAGCTCCCTAGCGGGTCGGCGGTACGAGCAGTACTTC.

The gene calls are TRBV24-1 and TRBJ2-3; tentatively, D is TRBD1 (6 bases). This CDR3 region has 16 residues. V gave up 3 bases and J gave up 2 bases, with 14 bases separating them. Germline lookup yields CDR1 KGHDR and CDR2 SFDVKD. CDR3 residues: CATSDPPTGLTDTQYF. The CDR3 nucleotides read TGTGCCACCAGTGATCCACCGACAGGCCTCACAGATACGCAGTATTTT.

The chain combines TRBV15 with TRBJ1-2, with 10 bases fitting TRBD1. Germline-derived CDR1 and CDR2 are LNHNV and YYDKDF (reference sequence). The ends lost 1 base at V and 3 bases at J; junction bases unmatched: 11. The CDR3 extends over 18 amino acids. This chain's CDR3 is CATSRVSGTGAGYYGYTF. The CDR3 nucleotides are TGTGCCACCAGCAGAGTGTCAGGGACAGGGGCCGGATACTATGGCTACACCTTC. The full variable domain, completed using reference TRBV15 and TRBJ1-2, is DAMVIQNPRYQVTQFGKPVTLSCSQTLNHNVMYWYQQKSSQAPKLLFHYYDKDFNNEADTPDNFQSRRPNTSFCFLDIRSPGLGDTAMYLCATSRVSGTGAGYYGYTFGSGTRLTVV.

The V and J genes are TRBV3-1 and TRBJ1-2; a possible D gene is TRBD1 (5 bases). Per the germline V gene, CDR1 is LGHDT and CDR2 is YNNKEL (reference sequence). The CDR3 spans 13 residues. The V gene lost 1 base and the J gene lost 7 bases, with 10 bases spanning the gap. This CDR3 reads CASSQATRGGYTF. DNA of the CDR3: TGTGCCAGCAGCCAAGCCACGAGGGGTGGCTACACCTTC.

In this sample, this clonotype turned up many times. The V gene is TRBV7-9, the J gene TRBJ1-2; 10 bases are shared with TRBD1. The trim removed 8 bases at V and 8 bases at J, leaving 14 bases unmatched. Germline CDR1 is SEHNR and CDR2 is FQNEAQ (reference sequence). This CDR3 is 15 amino acids long. The CDR3 sequence is CASQDSGQGGAGYTF. The CDR3 DNA follows: TGTGCCAGCCAAGACTCAGGACAGGGGGGAGCAGGCTACACCTTC.

V is TRBV14 and J is TRBJ1-2, with TRBD1 as a possible D gene (6 bases). This CDR3 is 14 amino acids long. CDR1 and CDR2 from the germline V gene are SGHDN and FVKESK. Between the trimmed V and J ends, which lost 0 bases and 7 bases, there was a span of 12 bases. The CDR3: CASSQDRVGGGYTF. The CDR3 DNA reads as TGTGCCAGCAGCCAAGATCGGGTAGGGGGTGGCTACACCTTC.

The chain uses TRBV9 and TRBJ2-2; the D is unclear. Germline lookup yields CDR1 SGDLS and CDR2 YYNGEE. The CDR3 length is 17 residues. Trimming took off 4 bases at V and 4 bases at J, with 20 bases between the two ends. CDR3 protein: CASSPAGSALSTGELFF. The CDR3 DNA is TGTGCCAGCAGCCCCGCTGGATCGGCACTATCCACCGGGGAGCTGTTTTTT.

This rearrangement joins TRBV4-2 to TRBJ2-7; 8 bases map to TRBD2. The CDR3 extends over 17 amino acids. After removal of 4 bases from V and 5 bases from J, the junction contained 16 bases not matched to a gene. Germline CDR1 and CDR2: LGHNA and YNFKEQ. CDR3 loop: CASSPGGTRPAGDEQYF. The CDR3 nucleotides are TGTGCCAGCAGCCCGGGTGGGACTAGGCCCGCAGGGGACGAGCAGTACTTC.

The chain couples TRBV15 to TRBJ2-6; D gene ambiguous. Trimming shortened V by 0 bases and J by 3 bases, and 9 bases separated the two germline ends. Germline V CDR1 and CDR2: LNHNV, YYDKDF (reference sequence). The CDR3 extends over 16 amino acids. CDR3 loop: CATSRDHGFGANVLTF. Written as DNA, the CDR3 is TGTGCCACCAGCAGAGATCACGGGTTTGGGGCCAACGTCCTGACTTTC.

The chain uses TRBV4-2 and TRBJ2-7; TRBD2 matches at 15 bases. Germline V gene lookup returns CDR1 LGHNA and CDR2 YNFKEQ. With 2 bases clipped from V and 4 bases from J, the junction kept 6 bases outside the gene matches. This CDR3 is 17 amino acids long. Here the CDR3 reads CASSQRTSGGAGYEQYF. The CDR3 DNA follows: TGTGCCAGCAGCCAACGGACTAGCGGGGGGGCAGGATACGAGCAGTACTTC.

The V call is TRBV24-1, the J call TRBJ1-6; 7 bases match TRBD1. The germline V gene encodes CDR1 KGHDR and CDR2 SFDVKD. This CDR3 is 16 amino acids long. The J segment lost 8 bases and the V segment lost 3 bases, leaving 9 bases of the junction unmatched. This CDR3 reads CATSDPPTGLDSPLHF. In nucleotides, the CDR3 is TGTGCCACCAGTGATCCACCGACAGGGTTGGATTCACCCCTCCACTTT.

V is TRBV7-9 and J is TRBJ2-7, with a possible D match to TRBD1 (5 bases). The germline gives CDR1 SEHNR, CDR2 FQNEAQ (reference sequence). The V gene lost 4 bases and the J gene lost 5 bases, with 9 bases spanning the gap. This CDR3 comprises 12 residues. The CDR3: CASSSHRNEQYF. The CDR3 DNA reads as TGTGCCAGCAGCTCGCACAGGAACGAGCAGTACTTC.

The rearrangement uses TRBV10-3 and TRBJ1-6, with D possibly TRBD1 on 5 matching bases. Trimming removed 4 bases from V and 8 bases from J, with 12 bases in between. Germline CDR1 ENHRY, CDR2 SYGVKD. This CDR3 has 14 amino acids. In nucleotides, the CDR3 is TGTGCCATCAGTGGTTTGGGGCTTGATTCACCCCTCCACTTT. Its protein product is CAISGLGLDSPLHF.

Many counts were recorded for this clonotype. The rearrangement links TRBV7-8 to TRBJ2-3; D ambiguous. Deletions cut 1 base from V and 6 bases from J, with 11 bases between. Germline V gene sequence: CDR1 SGHVS, CDR2 FQNEAQ. The CDR3 sequence is 14 residues long. The CDR3 reads CASSLGVGLDTQYF. CDR3 in DNA: TGTGCCAGCAGCTTAGGGGTCGGCCTCGATACGCAGTATTTT.

This clonotype has ten or more counts. The chain is built from TRBV4-1 and TRBJ2-7; D is possibly TRBD1 (6 bases). V gave up 5 bases and J gave up 5 bases, with 19 bases separating them. Germline CDR1 and CDR2: MGHRA and YSYEKL. The CDR3 runs 15 residues. CDR3 sequence: CASSSNRDIGDEQYF. Written as DNA, the CDR3 is TGCGCCAGCAGCTCAAATAGGGACATCGGGGACGAGCAGTACTTC.

This chain uses TRBV5-6 with TRBJ1-1, with a tentative D call TRBD1 (5 bases). In germline, CDR1 is SGHDT, CDR2 YYEEEE. V lost 5 bases and J lost 11, with 19 bases in between. This CDR3 spans 13 amino acids. The CDR3 spells CASRPRVSKVAFF. CDR3 sequence (DNA): TGTGCCAGCAGGCCCAGGGTGAGTAAAGTGGCTTTCTTT.

V and J are TRBV11-1 and TRBJ1-6; possibly TRBD1 for D (5 bases). Deletions cut 5 bases from V and 7 bases from J, with 24 bases between. The germline V gene encodes CDR1 SGHAT and CDR2 FQDESV (reference sequence). This CDR3 contains 18 residues. CDR3 nucleotides: TGTGCCAGCAGCCACAGGCCGACGAACAGGAACATCAATTCACCCCTCCACTTT. Protein: CASSHRPTNRNINSPLHF.

This chain uses TRBV12-3 or TRBV12-4 with TRBJ2-7, with 10 bases aligning to TRBD2. The V and J ends lost 5 bases and 0 bases, in that order; junction bases with no gene match: 4. There are 15 residues in the CDR3. The CDR3 nucleotides are TGTGCCAGCAGTACGGCTAGCGGGGGCTCCTACGAGCAGTACTTC. Amino acids: CASSTASGGSYEQYF.

There are a few counts of this clonotype. This rearrangement joins TRBV2 to TRBJ1-1; D is perhaps TRBD1 (5 bases). The ends were cut back, 4 bases at V and 8 bases at J, with 14 bases in the middle. This CDR3 region has 13 residues. Germline lookup yields CDR1 SNHLY and CDR2 FYNNEI. CDR3 protein: CASSVHSQGEAFF. CDR3 sequence (DNA): TGTGCCAGCAGTGTACATTCTCAGGGCGAAGCTTTCTTT. Full variable domain (missing parts from reference TRBV2 and TRBJ1-1): EPEVTQTPSHQVTQMGQEVILRCVPISNHLYFYWYRQILGQKVEFLVSFYNNEISEKSEIFDDQFSVERPDGSNFTLKIRSTKLEDSAMYFCASSVHSQGEAFFGQGTRLTVV.

V gene TRBV29-1 combines with J gene TRBJ2-7; maybe TRBD2 (5 bases). This CDR3 has 14 amino acids. V dropped 6 bases and J dropped 2 bases, with 17 bases sitting between them. The germline CDR1 and CDR2 sequences are SQVTM and ANQGSEA. In DNA form, the CDR3 reads TGCAGCGTAGGTGGGCGAGGGCCGACCTACGAGCAGTACTTC. Its translation is CSVGGRGPTYEQYF.

Regarding this clonotype: One end of the junction is discordant with germline, which a read error may explain. The gene calls are TRBV2 and TRBJ1-2; a possible D gene is TRBD1 (6 bases). The germline CDR1 and CDR2 sequences are SNHLY and FYNNEI. The length of the CDR3 is 15 residues. CDR3 nucleotide sequence: TGTGCCAGCAGGGCCGGACAGATGATTAACTATGGTTACACCTTC. It yields the protein CASRAGQMINYGYTF.

This clonotype was picked up many times. This may arise from a read error, as a much more abundant clone is one base away. The chain combines TRBV7-9 with TRBJ2-7, with 8 nucleotides matching TRBD2. CDR3 length equals 12 residues. Trimming cost V 4 bases and J 5 bases; bases outside gene matches: 1. The germline V gene encodes CDR1 SEHNR and CDR2 FQNEAQ (reference sequence). CDR3 amino acids: CASSWTSHEQYF. The CDR3 bases are TGTGCCAGCAGCTGGACTAGCCACGAGCAGTACTTC.

J is TRBJ2-1 and V is TRBV7-9; 7 bases are a match to TRBD1. Germline V CDR1 and CDR2: SEHNR, FQNEAQ (reference sequence). V lost 5 bases and J lost 10; bases outside the gene matches: 8. The CDR3 is 13 residues long. This CDR3 reads CASSQNTGAEQFF. CDR3 in DNA: TGTGCCAGCAGCCAGAACACAGGGGCCGAGCAGTTCTTC.

This clonotype showed up many times. This chain's CDR3 is CATSRDWTSGRTGELFF. In DNA, the CDR3 is TGTGCCACCAGCAGAGATTGGACTAGCGGGAGGACCGGGGAGCTGTTTTTT. The gene calls are TRBV15 and TRBJ2-2; 14 nucleotides match TRBD2. CDR3 length: 17 amino acids. V lost 0 bases to trimming and J lost 5 bases; unmatched junction nucleotides: 2. Germline lookup yields CDR1 LNHNV and CDR2 YYDKDF (reference sequence). Complete variable domain (other parts from reference TRBV15 and TRBJ2-2): DAMVIQNPRYQVTQFGKPVTLSCSQTLNHNVMYWYQQKSSQAPKLLFHYYDKDFNNEADTPDNFQSRRPNTSFCFLDIRSPGLGDTAMYLCATSRDWTSGRTGELFFGEGSRLTVL.

The V and J genes are TRBV10-3 and TRBJ2-7; maybe TRBD2 (5 bases). The closer fit of TRBJ2-1 to the DNA end suggests the J call may be wrong. The CDR3 sequence is 16 residues long. Germline V gene lookup returns CDR1 ENHRY and CDR2 SYGVKD. The CDR3 spells CAIRAQRHYSYNEQFF. The CDR3 bases are TGTGCCATCAGAGCACAGCGGCACTACTCCTACAATGAGCAGTTCTTC.

J is TRBJ2-1 and V is TRBV11-2; a weak D match, TRBD1 (6 bases). The CDR3 is made up of 14 amino acids. CDR1 is SGHAT and CDR2 is FQNNGV in the germline V gene. Trimming took off 5 bases at V and 6 bases at J, with 14 bases between the two ends. This CDR3 reads CASSASRDTNEQFF. CDR3 sequence (DNA): TGTGCCAGCAGCGCCTCCCGGGACACCAATGAGCAGTTCTTC.